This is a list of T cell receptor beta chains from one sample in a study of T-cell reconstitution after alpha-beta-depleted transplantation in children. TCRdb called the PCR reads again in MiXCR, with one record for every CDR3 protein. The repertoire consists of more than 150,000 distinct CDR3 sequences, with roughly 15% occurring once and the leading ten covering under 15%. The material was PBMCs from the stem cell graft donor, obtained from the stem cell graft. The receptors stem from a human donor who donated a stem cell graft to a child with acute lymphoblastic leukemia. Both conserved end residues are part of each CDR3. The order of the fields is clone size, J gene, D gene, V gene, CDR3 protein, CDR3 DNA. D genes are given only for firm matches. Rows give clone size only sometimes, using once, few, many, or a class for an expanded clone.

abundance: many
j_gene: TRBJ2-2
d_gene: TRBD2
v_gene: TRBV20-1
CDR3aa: CSAPLTSGRTGELFF
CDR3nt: TGCAGTGCTCCACTGACTAGCGGGAGAACCGGGGAGCTGTTTTTT

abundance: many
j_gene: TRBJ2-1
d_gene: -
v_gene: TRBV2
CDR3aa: CASKKTLAHNEQFF
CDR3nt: TGTGCCAGCAAGAAGACCCTCGCTCACAATGAGCAGTTCTTC

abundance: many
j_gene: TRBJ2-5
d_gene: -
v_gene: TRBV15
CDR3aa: CATSRTQTRETQYF
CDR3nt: TGTGCCACCAGCAGAACTCAAACTCGAGAGACCCAGTACTTC

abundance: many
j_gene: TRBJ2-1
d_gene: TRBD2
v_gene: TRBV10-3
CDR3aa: CASGLAGDSGEQFF
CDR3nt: TGTGCCAGCGGACTAGCGGGAGATTCGGGTGAGCAGTTCTTC

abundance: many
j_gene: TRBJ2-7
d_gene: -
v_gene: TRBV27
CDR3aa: CASSQENEQYF
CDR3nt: TGTGCCAGCAGTCAGGAAAACGAGCAGTACTTC

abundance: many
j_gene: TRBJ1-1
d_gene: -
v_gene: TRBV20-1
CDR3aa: CSARDGAEAFF
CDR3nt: TGCAGTGCTAGAGACGGGGCAGAAGCTTTCTTT

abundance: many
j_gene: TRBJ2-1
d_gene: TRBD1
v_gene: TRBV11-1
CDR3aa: CASSLGRDRAISYNEQFF
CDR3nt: TGTGCCAGCAGCTTAGGAAGGGACAGGGCAATCTCCTACAATGAGCAGTTCTTC

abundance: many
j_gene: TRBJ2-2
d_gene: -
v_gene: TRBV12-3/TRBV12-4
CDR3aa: CASRGSGTGELFF
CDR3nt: TGTGCCAGCAGGGGGAGTGGCACCGGGGAGCTGTTTTTT

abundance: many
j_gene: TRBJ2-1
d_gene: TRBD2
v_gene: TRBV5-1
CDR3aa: CASSLVLAGANEQFF
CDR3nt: TGCGCCAGCAGCTTGGTGCTAGCGGGAGCAAATGAGCAGTTCTTC

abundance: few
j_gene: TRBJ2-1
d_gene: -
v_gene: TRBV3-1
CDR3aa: CASSQDTHNEQFF
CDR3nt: TGTGCCAGCAGCCAAGATACCCACAATGAGCAGTTCTTC

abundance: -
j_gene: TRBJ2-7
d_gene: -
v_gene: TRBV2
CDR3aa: CASSESQDYEQYF
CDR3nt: TGTGCCAGCAGTGAATCTCAAGACTACGAGCAGTACTTC

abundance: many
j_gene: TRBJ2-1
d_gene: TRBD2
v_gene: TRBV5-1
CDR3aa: CASSLDLLAGDYEQFF
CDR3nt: TGCGCCAGCAGCTTGGATTTACTAGCGGGAGACTATGAGCAGTTCTTC

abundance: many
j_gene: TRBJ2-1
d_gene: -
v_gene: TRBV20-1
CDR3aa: CSARGFLEYNEQFF
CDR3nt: TGCAGTGCTAGGGGCTTCTTGGAGTACAATGAGCAGTTCTTC

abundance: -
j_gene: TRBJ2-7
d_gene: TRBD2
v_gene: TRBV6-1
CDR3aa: CASGYSGRGSYEQYF
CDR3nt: TGTGCCAGCGGGTATAGCGGGAGAGGCTCCTACGAGCAGTACTTC

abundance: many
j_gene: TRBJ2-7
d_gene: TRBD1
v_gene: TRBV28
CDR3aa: CASTDSDRGYYEQYF
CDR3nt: TGTGCCAGCACCGATTCGGACAGGGGATACTACGAGCAGTACTTC

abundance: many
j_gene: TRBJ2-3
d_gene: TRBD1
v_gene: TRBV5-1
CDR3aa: CASSLQGGTDTQYF
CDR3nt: TGCGCCAGCAGCTTGCAGGGGGGCACAGATACGCAGTATTTT

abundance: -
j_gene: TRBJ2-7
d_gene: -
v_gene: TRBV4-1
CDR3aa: CASSQEGGAENSYEQYF
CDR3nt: TGCGCCAGCAGCCAAGAAGGAGGGGCCGAAAATTCCTACGAGCAGTACTTC

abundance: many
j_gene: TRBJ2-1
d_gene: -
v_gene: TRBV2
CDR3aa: CASSFRGSQLYNEQFF
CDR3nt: TGTGCCAGCAGTTTCAGGGGTTCCCAACTTTACAATGAGCAGTTCTTC

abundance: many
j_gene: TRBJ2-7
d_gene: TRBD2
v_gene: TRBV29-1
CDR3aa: CSVEEEGGLSEQYF
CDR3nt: TGCAGCGTTGAAGAGGAGGGAGGGCTCAGTGAGCAGTACTTC

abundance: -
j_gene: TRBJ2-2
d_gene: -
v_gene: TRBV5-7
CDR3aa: CAISLEGSGNTGELFF
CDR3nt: TGTGCCATCAGCTTGGAGGGTAGCGGGAACACCGGGGAGCTGTTTTTT

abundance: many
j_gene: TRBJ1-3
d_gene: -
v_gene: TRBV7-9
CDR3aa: CASTSVGRRDTIYF
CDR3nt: TGTGCCAGCACCTCTGTAGGGAGGAGGGACACCATATATTTT

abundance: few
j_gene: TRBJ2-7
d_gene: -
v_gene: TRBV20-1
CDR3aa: CSARDQESYEQYF
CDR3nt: TGCAGTGCTAGAGACCAGGAGTCCTACGAGCAGTACTTC

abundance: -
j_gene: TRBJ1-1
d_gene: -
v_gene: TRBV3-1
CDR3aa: CASSPGSDTEAFF
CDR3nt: TGTGCCAGCAGCCCAGGTTCCGACACTGAAGCTTTCTTT

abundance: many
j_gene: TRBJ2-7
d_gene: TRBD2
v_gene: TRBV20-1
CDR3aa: CSARDTFGTSGIKGFYEQYF
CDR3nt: TGCAGTGCTAGGGATACCTTCGGGACTAGCGGGATAAAAGGGTTCTACGAGCAGTACTTC

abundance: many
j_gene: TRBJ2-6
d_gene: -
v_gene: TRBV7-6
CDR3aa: CASSYTGHGANVLTF
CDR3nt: TGTGCCAGCAGCTACACAGGGCACGGGGCCAACGTCCTGACTTTC

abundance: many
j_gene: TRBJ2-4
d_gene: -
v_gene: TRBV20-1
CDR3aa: CSAPRAAAKNIQYF
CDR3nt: TGCAGTGCCCCAAGGGCGGCAGCCAAAAACATTCAGTACTTC

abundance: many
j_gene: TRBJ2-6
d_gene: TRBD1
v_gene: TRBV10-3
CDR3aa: CAISMRQGLTGANVLTF
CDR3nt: TGTGCCATCAGTATGAGACAGGGGTTGACTGGGGCCAACGTCCTGACTTTC

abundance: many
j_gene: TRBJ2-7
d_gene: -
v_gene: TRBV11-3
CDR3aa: CASSPTTLPVSYEQYF
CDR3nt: TGTGCCAGCAGCCCGACGACTCTGCCCGTCTCCTACGAGCAGTACTTC

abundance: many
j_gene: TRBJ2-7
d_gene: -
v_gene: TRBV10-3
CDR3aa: CAISEGPTDSYEQYF
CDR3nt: TGTGCCATCAGTGAGGGCCCAACTGACTCCTACGAGCAGTACTTC